The 23 T cell receptor beta chains reported below all come from one sample, sequenced in a study of sequential checkpoint blockade in melanoma. Sample treatment: randomized to nivolumab then ipilimumab (arm A) or the reverse (arm B). The table came from immunoSEQ multiplex PCR; TCRdb's copy has only in-frame clones and leaves some out. The table includes fewer than 30,000 clones, roughly 80% detected once. Here the sequenced sample was CD8+ T cells sorted from blood (inferred from file names), taken from a patient given nivolumab and ipilimumab in sequence. These receptors were taken from a human donor with melanoma.

V usage is TRBV30 and J usage is TRBJ1-6; 7 bases match TRBD1. Germline assignment: CDR1 GTSNPN and CDR2 SVGIG (reference sequence). Trimming took 0 bases from V and 10 from J; bases not matched to a gene: 6. This CDR3 comprises 14 residues. This chain's CDR3 is CAWSVGGGWSPLHF. DNA for the CDR3: TGTGCCTGGAGTGTCGGAGGGGGCTGGTCACCCCTCCACTTT.

V is TRBV9 and J is TRBJ2-3, with D tentatively TRBD2 (6 bases). The CDR3 has 16 amino acids. CDR1 SGDLS and CDR2 YYNGEE come from the germline V gene. The V end was cut by 0 bases, the J end by 7 bases, with 18 bases between. The CDR3, as DNA: TGTGCCAGCAGCGTAGTATTAGACGGGGCGGGGAATACGCAGTATTTT. Translation gives CASSVVLDGAGNTQYF.

This sequence joins TRBV19 and TRBJ2-7; possibly TRBD1 for D (5 bases). This CDR3 contains 14 residues. Trimming took 5 bases from V and 1 from J, leaving 12 bases between them. In germline, CDR1 is LNHDA, CDR2 SQIVND (reference sequence). The CDR3 sequence is CASSPRVGSYEQYF. As DNA, the CDR3 is TGTGCCAGTAGTCCCAGGGTCGGTTCCTACGAGCAGTACTTC.

Only one count was recorded for this clone. The chain recombines TRBV9 with TRBJ2-7; 16 nucleotides match TRBD2. The CDR3 has 19 amino acids. V shed 3 bases, J shed 5 bases, and the junction held 14 bases outside the gene matches. Germline values: CDR1 SGDLS, CDR2 YYNGEE. The CDR3 nucleotides read TGTGCCAGCAGCGCGAAATCGGGACTAGCGGGGGGGCCTAGGAACGAGCAGTACTTC. Its protein product is CASSAKSGLAGGPRNEQYF.

This clone has more than one count but fewer than ten. The rearrangement uses TRBV29-1 and TRBJ2-3; D uncertain. The germline gives CDR1 SQVTM, CDR2 ANQGSEA. Trimming left V 2 bases short and J 6 bases short, with 12 bases between. CDR3 length equals 13 residues. The CDR3: CSVEPRARDTQYF. The DNA for the CDR3 is TGCAGCGTTGAACCCCGAGCGAGGGATACGCAGTATTTT.

V gene TRBV9 combines with J gene TRBJ2-3, with 7 bases fitting TRBD2. The V gene end was trimmed by 7 bases and the J gene end by 0 bases; junction bases not matched to a gene: 11. Germline-derived CDR1 and CDR2 are SGDLS and YYNGEE. This CDR3 spans 16 amino acids. Here the CDR3 reads CASGASGGISTDTQYF. CDR3 nucleotides: TGTGCCAGCGGGGCGTCCGGGGGGATTAGCACAGATACGCAGTATTTT.

This chain links TRBV27 with TRBJ2-7, with D perhaps matching TRBD1 (5 bases). Germline CDR1 reads MNHEY; CDR2 reads SMNVEV (reference sequence). CDR3 size: 13 residues. V lost 4 bases, J lost 1 base, and 8 bases lay in between. CDR3 coding DNA: TGTGCCAGCAGTTGGGGCGGATCCTACGAGCAGTACTTC. This sequence encodes CASSWGGSYEQYF.

The V gene is TRBV9, the J gene TRBJ2-4, with TRBD1 matching over 11 bases. The germline CDR1 and CDR2 sequences are SGDLS and YYNGEE. The junction had 10 bases not matched to a gene; V was cut back by 0 bases and J by 8 bases. The CDR3 runs to 17 residues. CDR3 coding DNA: TGTGCCAGCAGCGTAGACCCCGGGACAGGGGGAGAGGACATTCAGTACTTC. Its protein is CASSVDPGTGGEDIQYF.

This chain links TRBV6-1 with TRBJ1-5; D perhaps matches TRBD1 (5 bases). V dropped 2 bases and J dropped 1 base, with 18 bases sitting between them. This CDR3 spans 18 amino acids. Germline V CDR1 and CDR2: MNHNS, SASEGT. The CDR3 spells CASSEQWPGLGSNQPQHF. The CDR3 DNA is TGTGCCAGCAGTGAACAATGGCCGGGACTAGGGAGCAATCAGCCCCAGCATTTT.

The rearrangement uses TRBV7-9 and TRBJ1-5; a possible D gene is TRBD1 (5 bases). Deletions cut 4 bases from V and 7 bases from J, with 11 bases between. This CDR3 region has 13 residues. CDR1 SEHNR and CDR2 FQNEAQ come from the germline V gene (reference sequence). The CDR3 protein is CASSSGLEQPQHF. The CDR3 DNA follows: TGTGCCAGCAGCTCAGGGTTGGAGCAGCCCCAGCATTTT.

This clone was counted a single time. The rearrangement joins TRBV9 to TRBJ2-1; 8 nucleotides align to TRBD1. CDR3 length: 14 amino acids. Germline CDR1 and CDR2: SGDLS and YYNGEE. V lost 4 bases to trimming and J lost 4 bases; unmatched junction nucleotides: 4. CDR3 in amino acids: CASSLGDRYNEQFF. For the CDR3, the DNA is TGTGCCAGCAGCTTGGGGGACAGGTACAATGAGCAGTTCTTC.

The table lists this clone with a count of one. The gene calls are TRBV11-2 and TRBJ2-3; D not certain. V was shortened by 1 base and J by 2 bases, with 10 bases between the two germline ends. Germline CDR1 and CDR2: SGHAT and FQNNGV. The CDR3 loop spans 15 amino acids. The CDR3 DNA follows: TGTGCCAGCAGCTTAGTGGGCTCCTCCACAGATACGCAGTATTTT. It encodes CASSLVGSSTDTQYF.

The sample holds one count of this clone. The chain links TRBV4-2 to TRBJ2-5; tentative D call: TRBD1 (6 bases). The DNA end is a closer match to TRBJ2-7, so the J assignment may be wrong. CDR1 and CDR2 from the germline V gene are LGHNA and YNFKEQ. The CDR3 extends over 15 amino acids. CDR3 DNA sequence: TGTGCCAGCAGCCAAGGTGGGGACATCACCTACGAGCAGTACTTC. Protein sequence: CASSQGGDITYEQYF.

The V call is TRBV7-9, the J call TRBJ2-1; TRBD1 aligns across 11 bases. There are 17 residues in the CDR3. Trimming at V came to 4 bases and at J to 5 bases, leaving 10 bases not matched to a gene. CDR1 is SEHNR and CDR2 is FQNEAQ in the germline V gene (reference sequence). The chain's CDR3 is CASSYPKSGQGDNEQFF. CDR3 coding DNA: TGTGCCAGCAGCTACCCAAAATCGGGACAGGGGGACAATGAGCAGTTCTTC.

The chain has TRBV27 and TRBJ1-1; D remains unclear. With 7 bases removed from V and 0 bases from J, the gap between germline ends came to 9 bases. Germline values: CDR1 MNHEY, CDR2 SMNVEV (reference sequence). The CDR3 covers 13 residues. The CDR3 coding sequence is TGTGCCAGCACCAGAAGTTTGAACACTGAAGCTTTCTTT. It translates to CASTRSLNTEAFF.

A few counts support this clone. The CDR3 nucleotides are TGTGCCAGCAGTCCTGGCACCTTCCTTGGTCTGAATTCACCCCTCCACTTT. This gives the protein CASSPGTFLGLNSPLHF. The V gene is TRBV28, the J gene TRBJ1-6, with no clear D. Trimming pared 5 bases from V and 7 bases from J, leaving 21 bases between. From germline, CDR1 is MDHEN and CDR2 SYDVKM. The length of the CDR3 is 17 residues.

This clone appeared once. The J gene is TRBJ1-6, the V gene TRBV30; TRBD1 matches 9 bases. The CDR3 runs to 13 residues. Germline V lookup: CDR1 GTSNPN, CDR2 SVGIG (reference sequence). The junction had 4 bases not matched to a gene; V was cut back by 6 bases and J by 7 bases. CDR3 DNA: TGTGCCTGCCAGGGACAGGGAAATTCACCCCTCCACTTT. Translation gives CACQGQGNSPLHF.

This clone was counted between two and nine times. The V gene is TRBV7-8, the J gene TRBJ1-4; 7 nucleotides match TRBD1. V shed 3 bases, J shed 8 bases, and the junction held 9 bases outside the gene matches. This CDR3 has 15 residues. Germline values: CDR1 SGHVS, CDR2 FQNEAQ. CDR3 loop: CASSFNRGSGEKLFF. CDR3 sequence (DNA): TGTGCCAGCAGCTTCAACAGGGGATCAGGCGAAAAACTGTTTTTT.

This CDR3 is CASSLGQGEAFF. The CDR3 nucleotides read TGTGCCAGCAGTTTAGGGCAGGGTGAAGCTTTCTTT. V usage is TRBV27 and J usage is TRBJ1-1; D perhaps matches TRBD1 (5 bases). This CDR3 spans 12 amino acids. The germline V and J ends were trimmed by 2 bases and 7 bases, with 8 bases remaining between them. CDR1 and CDR2 (germline): MNHEY, SMNVEV (reference sequence).

This clone has just one count. The rearrangement joins TRBV7-2 to TRBJ2-1; a possible D gene is TRBD1 (6 bases). There are 15 residues in the CDR3. Between the trimmed V and J ends, which lost 5 bases and 4 bases, there was a span of 15 bases. Germline V gene data show CDR1 as SGHTA and CDR2 as FQGNSA. The CDR3 is CASSPGLGAYNEQFF. In DNA, the CDR3 is TGTGCCAGCAGCCCGGGTTTGGGGGCTTACAATGAGCAGTTCTTC.

The chain joins TRBV6-1 to TRBJ2-7; TRBD2 matches at 9 bases. V lost 0 bases, J lost 2 bases, and 11 bases stayed unmatched. Germline CDR1 is MNHNS and CDR2 is SASEGT. This CDR3 region has 18 residues. CDR3 loop: CASSEAVGLAGPTYEQYF. CDR3 nucleotide sequence: TGTGCCAGCAGTGAAGCGGTTGGGCTAGCGGGGCCAACCTACGAGCAGTACTTC.

The chain joins TRBV9 to TRBJ1-3, with 8 bases identical to TRBD1. The trim removed 5 bases at V and 8 bases at J, leaving 6 bases unmatched. This CDR3 contains 13 residues. Germline values: CDR1 SGDLS, CDR2 YYNGEE. The CDR3, as DNA: TGTGCCAGCAGTGCAGGGGGCTCGGACACCATATATTTT. It codes for CASSAGGSDTIYF.

CDR3 loop: CASSGEGGSQPQHF. CDR3 in DNA: TGTGCCAGCAGCGGCGAAGGAGGCTCTCAGCCCCAGCATTTT. The chain recombines TRBV9 with TRBJ1-5; no definite D call. The CDR3 covers 14 residues. The V gene's germline CDR1 is SGDLS and CDR2 YYNGEE. The V end was cut by 3 bases, the J end by 6 bases, with 13 bases between. Full variable domain (remainder filled in from reference TRBV9 and TRBJ1-5): DSGVTQTPKHLITATGQRVTLRCSPRSGDLSVYWYQQSLDQGLQFLIQYYNGEERAKGNILERFSAQQFPDLHSELNLSSLELGDSALYFCASSGEGGSQPQHFGDGTRLSIL.